One and the same sample provided the 8 T cell receptor beta chains below, sequenced in a study of follicular helper T cells after annual influenza vaccination. Here immunoSEQ multiplex PCR was the method, and the copy in TCRdb shows in-frame clones only, minus some. The data contain fewer than 30,000 clones, approximately 81% of them seen just once; the ten biggest clones take up 0.95% to 1.5%. Time point of the sample: 2014-2015 season, pre-vaccination. The sequences come from CXCR5+ CD38- circulating T follicular helper cells from blood, collected on the day of influenza vaccination. Stated subset: circulating Tfh, non-naive CD4+CXCR5+PD-1+ (ICOS+CD38+ or ICOS-CD38-). The receptors were sampled from an adult who received the influenza vaccine.

The chain links TRBV15 to TRBJ1-4; 11 bases are shared with TRBD1. Germline loops: CDR1 LNHNV, CDR2 YYDKDF (reference sequence). This CDR3 spans 16 amino acids. V was clipped by 0 bases and J by 10 bases; unmatched bases: 7. CDR3 in amino acids: CATSRDQGTGGRKLFF. The CDR3 DNA reads TGTGCCACCAGCAGAGATCAAGGGACAGGGGGGAGAAAACTGTTTTTT.

This clone appeared a few times. The CDR3, as DNA: TGTGCCAGTAGCGGGAGACCGGGGACCGGCACTGAAGCTTTCTTT. This sequence encodes CASSGRPGTGTEAFF. The chain links TRBV19 to TRBJ1-1; D perhaps matches TRBD1 (5 bases). Trimming cost V 6 bases and J 4 bases, with 18 bases left between them. The CDR3 sequence is 15 residues long. CDR1 LNHDA and CDR2 SQIVND come from the germline V gene (reference sequence).

The genes are TRBV7-9 and TRBJ2-2; TRBD1 aligns across 10 bases. Trimming at V came to 6 bases and at J to 6 bases, leaving 4 bases not matched to a gene. The germline CDR1 and CDR2 sequences are SEHNR and FQNEAQ (reference sequence). The CDR3 extends over 14 amino acids. CDR3 region: CASSRQGAPGELFF. The CDR3 coding sequence is TGTGCCAGCAGTAGACAGGGGGCCCCCGGGGAGCTGTTTTTT.

The chain recombines TRBV30 with TRBJ2-7, with a weak D call TRBD1 (6 bases). This CDR3 is 12 amino acids long. Trimming shortened V by 4 bases and J by 5 bases, and 12 bases separated the two germline ends. Germline assignment: CDR1 GTSNPN and CDR2 SVGIG (reference sequence). CDR3 in amino acids: CAWKAGADEQYF. The CDR3 DNA reads as TGTGCCTGGAAGGCAGGGGCGGACGAGCAGTACTTC.

This chain joins TRBV5-1 and TRBJ2-5, with D perhaps TRBD2 (5 bases). CDR3 length: 12 amino acids. Germline loops: CDR1 SGHRS, CDR2 YFSETQ. V gave up 0 bases and J gave up 11 bases, with 11 bases separating them. The CDR3 sequence is CASSLDQREQYF. As DNA, the CDR3 is TGCGCCAGCAGCTTGGATCAGAGGGAGCAGTACTTC.

This clone has a handful of counts. This CDR3 reads CASSTGTGLKNIQYF. The CDR3 coding sequence is TGTGCCAGCTCCACAGGGACAGGGTTAAAAAACATTCAGTACTTC. The V and J genes are TRBV18 and TRBJ2-4; 9 nucleotides line up with TRBD1. The CDR3 is 15 residues long. Germline values: CDR1 KGHSH, CDR2 LQKENI. Unmatched junction bases numbered 7, after V lost 6 bases and J lost 4 bases.

The gene calls are TRBV19 and TRBJ1-2, with 7 bases matching TRBD1. V trimming: 7 bases; J trimming: 7 bases; junction bases outside the gene matches: 12. The CDR3 spans 14 residues. The germline V gene encodes CDR1 LNHDA and CDR2 SQIVND (reference sequence). The CDR3 DNA is TGTGCCAGTACCAAAACAGGGGCATCATTTGGCTACACCTTC. Residues: CASTKTGASFGYTF.

The V gene is TRBV30, the J gene TRBJ1-6, with D perhaps TRBD1 (6 bases). Trimming took 5 bases from V and 0 from J, leaving 8 bases between them. Germline V gene sequence: CDR1 GTSNPN, CDR2 SVGIG (reference sequence). The CDR3 is 14 residues long. DNA of the CDR3: TGTGCCTGGTGCAGGGGCTCCTATAATTCACCCCTCCACTTT. Protein sequence: CAWCRGSYNSPLHF.